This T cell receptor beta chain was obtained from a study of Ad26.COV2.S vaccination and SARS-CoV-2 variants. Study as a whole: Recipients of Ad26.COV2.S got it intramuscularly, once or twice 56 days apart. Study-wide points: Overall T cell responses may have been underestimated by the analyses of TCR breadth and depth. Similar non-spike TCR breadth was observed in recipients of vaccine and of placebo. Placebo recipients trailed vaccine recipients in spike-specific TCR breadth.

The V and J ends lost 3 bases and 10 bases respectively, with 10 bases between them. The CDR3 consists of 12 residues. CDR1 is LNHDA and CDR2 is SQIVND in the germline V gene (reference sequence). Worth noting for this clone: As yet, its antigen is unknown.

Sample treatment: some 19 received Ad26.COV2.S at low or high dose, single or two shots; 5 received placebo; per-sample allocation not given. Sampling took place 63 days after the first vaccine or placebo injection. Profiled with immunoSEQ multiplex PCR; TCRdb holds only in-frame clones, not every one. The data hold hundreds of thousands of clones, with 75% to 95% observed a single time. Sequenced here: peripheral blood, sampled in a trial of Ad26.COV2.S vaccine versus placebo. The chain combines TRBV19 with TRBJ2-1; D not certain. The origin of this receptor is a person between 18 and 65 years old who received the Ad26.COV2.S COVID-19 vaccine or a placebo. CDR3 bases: TGTGCCAGTAGTATCGTAGGGAACGAGCAGTTCTTC. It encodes CASSIVGNEQFF.